Following are 6 T cell receptor beta chains from one sample sequenced in a study of shared clonotypes between healthy human individuals. The method was immunoSEQ multiplex PCR; TCRdb's version includes in-frame clones alone and lacks a portion of them. This table holds fewer than 600,000 clones, 70% to 80% found once. Source material: PBMCs. These receptors all come from a woman aged 40 to 55 in good health. Some clones in this sample may be carry-over from other donors' samples.

The V gene is TRBV5-1, the J gene TRBJ2-7; TRBD2 matches at 11 bases. The CDR3 runs to 15 residues. CDR1 SGHRS and CDR2 YFSETQ come from the germline V gene. J gave up 3 bases and V 4 bases, and 6 bases lay outside the gene matches. CDR3 DNA sequence: TGCGCCAGCAGCCCACTAGCGGGAGACGGCTACGAGCAGTACTTC. This gives the protein CASSPLAGDGYEQYF. The entire variable domain, with the rest obtained from reference TRBV5-1 and TRBJ2-7, is as follows: KAGVTQTPRYLIKTRGQQVTLSCSPISGHRSVSWYQQTPGQGLQFLFEYFSETQRNKGNFPGRFSGRQFSNSRSEMNVSTLELGDSALYLCASSPLAGDGYEQYFGPGTRLTVT.

The chain combines TRBV9 with TRBJ2-3; the D is unclear. Germline assignment: CDR1 SGDLS and CDR2 YYNGEE. V was cut by 3 bases and J by 0 bases, with 8 bases left in between. The CDR3 covers 14 residues. CDR3 nucleotides: TGTGCCAGCAGCGCATCCGGGAGCACAGATACGCAGTATTTT. Protein product: CASSASGSTDTQYF.

The chain combines TRBV5-1 with TRBJ2-5, with TRBD2 as a possible D gene (5 bases). The J call may not be correct, given that the DNA end is closer to TRBJ2-7. The V gene's germline CDR1 is SGHRS and CDR2 YFSETQ. There are 13 residues in the CDR3. CDR3 sequence (DNA): TGCGCCAGCAGCTTGGAACGGGGCTACGAGCAGTACTTC. The encoded protein is CASSLERGYEQYF.

The chain employs TRBV28 and TRBJ2-1; 10 nucleotides agree with TRBD2. The CDR3 is made up of 16 amino acids. The V segment lost 6 bases and the J segment 7 bases; nucleotides outside the gene matches: 12. Germline values: CDR1 MDHEN, CDR2 SYDVKM. CDR3: CASRTHSGRASNEQFF. The CDR3 region has the DNA TGTGCCAGCAGAACTCACAGCGGGAGGGCCTCTAATGAGCAGTTCTTC.

This clone is classed as medium-sized. Additional DNA sequences in this sample encode the identical CDR3. The chain couples TRBV27 to TRBJ1-5; D gene ambiguous. CDR1 and CDR2 (germline): MNHEY, SMNVEV (reference sequence). This CDR3 is built from 14 residues. V gave up 5 bases and J gave up 5 bases, with 13 bases separating them. Here the CDR3 DNA reads TGTGCCAGCAGTCCACTCGGGCGAGATCAGCCCCAGCATTTT. It specifies CASSPLGRDQPQHF.

This clone was observed once. The chain links TRBV11-2 to TRBJ2-7, with TRBD1 matching over 8 bases. Germline V gene sequence: CDR1 SGHAT, CDR2 FQNNGV. This CDR3 is 14 amino acids long. J gave up 2 bases and V 6 bases, and 6 bases lay outside the gene matches. The CDR3 bases are TGTGCCAGCAGTGCCGGGACAGGTCCCTACGAGCAGTACTTC. Its translation: CASSAGTGPYEQYF.